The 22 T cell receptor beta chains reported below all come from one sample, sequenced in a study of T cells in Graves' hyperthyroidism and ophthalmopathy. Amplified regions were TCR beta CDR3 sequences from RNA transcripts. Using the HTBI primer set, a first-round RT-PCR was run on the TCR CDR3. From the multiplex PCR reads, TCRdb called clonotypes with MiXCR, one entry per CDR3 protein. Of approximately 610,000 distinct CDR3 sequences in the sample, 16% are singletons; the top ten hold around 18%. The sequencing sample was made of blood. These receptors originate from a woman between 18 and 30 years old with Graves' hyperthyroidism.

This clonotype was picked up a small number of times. The DNA for the CDR3 is TGTGCCAGCAGCTCCATGACTAGCGGGGAAGTAAATGAGCAGTTCTTC. Its protein is CASSSMTSGEVNEQFF. This chain uses TRBV9 with TRBJ2-1, with 11 nucleotides matching TRBD2. The CDR3 contains 16 residues. Looked up from germline, CDR1 is SGDLS and CDR2 is YYNGEE. The junction had 10 bases not matched to a gene; V was cut back by 4 bases and J by 7 bases.

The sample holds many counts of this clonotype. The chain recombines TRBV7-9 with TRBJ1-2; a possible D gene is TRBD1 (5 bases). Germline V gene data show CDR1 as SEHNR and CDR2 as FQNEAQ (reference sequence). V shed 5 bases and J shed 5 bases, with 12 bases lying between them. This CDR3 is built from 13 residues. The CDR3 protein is CASSPGTLYGYTF. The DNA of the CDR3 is TGTGCCAGCAGCCCTGGGACTCTTTATGGCTACACCTTC.

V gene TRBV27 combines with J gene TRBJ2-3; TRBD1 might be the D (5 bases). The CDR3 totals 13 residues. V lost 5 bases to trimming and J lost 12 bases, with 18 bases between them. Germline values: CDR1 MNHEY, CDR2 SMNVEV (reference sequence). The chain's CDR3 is CASSPWTTRSQYF. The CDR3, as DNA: TGTGCCAGCAGTCCCTGGACAACGAGGAGTCAGTATTTT.

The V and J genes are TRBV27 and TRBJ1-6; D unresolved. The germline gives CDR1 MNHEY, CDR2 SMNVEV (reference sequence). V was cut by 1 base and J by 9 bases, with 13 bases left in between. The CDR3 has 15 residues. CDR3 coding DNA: TGTGCCAGCAGTTTATTGGGCCCTTTTAGTTCACCCCTCCACTTT. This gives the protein CASSLLGPFSSPLHF.

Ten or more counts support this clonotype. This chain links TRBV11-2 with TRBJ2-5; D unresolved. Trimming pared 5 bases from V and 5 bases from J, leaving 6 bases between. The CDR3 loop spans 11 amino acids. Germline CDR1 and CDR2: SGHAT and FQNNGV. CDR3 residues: CASSNGETQYF. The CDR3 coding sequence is TGTGCCAGCAGCAATGGGGAGACCCAGTACTTC.

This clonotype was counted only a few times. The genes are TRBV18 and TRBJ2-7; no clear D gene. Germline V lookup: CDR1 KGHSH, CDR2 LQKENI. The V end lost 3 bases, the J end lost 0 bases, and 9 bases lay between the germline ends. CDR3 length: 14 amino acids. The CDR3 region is CASSPIQVSYEQYF. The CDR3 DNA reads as TGTGCCAGCTCACCCATACAAGTCTCCTACGAGCAGTACTTC.

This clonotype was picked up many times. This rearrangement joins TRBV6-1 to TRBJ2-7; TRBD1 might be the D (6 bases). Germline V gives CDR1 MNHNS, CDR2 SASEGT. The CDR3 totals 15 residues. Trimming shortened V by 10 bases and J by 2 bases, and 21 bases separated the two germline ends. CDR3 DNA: TGTGCCACCCTCCCCCGACAGGCCCACCCCTACGAGCAGTACTTC. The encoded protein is CATLPRQAHPYEQYF.

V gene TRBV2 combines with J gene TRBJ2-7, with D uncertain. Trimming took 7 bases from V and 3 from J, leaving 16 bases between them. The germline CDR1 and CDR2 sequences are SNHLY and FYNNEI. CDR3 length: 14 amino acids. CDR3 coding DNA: TGTGCCAGCATAGAGCAGGCCCTAAGCTACGAGCAGTACTTC. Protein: CASIEQALSYEQYF.

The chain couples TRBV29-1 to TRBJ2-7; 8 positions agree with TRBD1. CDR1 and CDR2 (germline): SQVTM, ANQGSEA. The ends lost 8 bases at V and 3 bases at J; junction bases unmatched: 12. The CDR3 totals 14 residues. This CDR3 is CSPKHGQGGYEQYF. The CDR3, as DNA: TGCAGCCCTAAGCACGGACAGGGTGGCTACGAGCAGTACTTC.

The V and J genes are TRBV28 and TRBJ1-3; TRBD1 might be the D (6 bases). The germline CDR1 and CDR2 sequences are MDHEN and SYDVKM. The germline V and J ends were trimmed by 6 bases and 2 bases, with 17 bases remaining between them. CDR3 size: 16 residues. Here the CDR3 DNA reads TGTGCCAGCAGCCCCCTGGGGGGGCCGGCTGGAAACACCATATATTTT. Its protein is CASSPLGGPAGNTIYF.

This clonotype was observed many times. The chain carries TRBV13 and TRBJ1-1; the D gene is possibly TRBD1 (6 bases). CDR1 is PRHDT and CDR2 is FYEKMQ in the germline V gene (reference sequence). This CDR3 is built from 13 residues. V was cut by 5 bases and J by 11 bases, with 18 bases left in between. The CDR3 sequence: CASSENRGPPAFF. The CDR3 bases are TGTGCCAGCAGCGAAAACCGGGGGCCGCCGGCTTTCTTT. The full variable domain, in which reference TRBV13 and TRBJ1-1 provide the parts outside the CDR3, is AAGVIQSPRHLIKEKRETATLKCYPIPRHDTVYWYQQGPGQDPQFLISFYEKMQSDKGSIPDRFSAQQFSDYHSELNMSSLELGDSALYFCASSENRGPPAFFGQGTRLTVV.

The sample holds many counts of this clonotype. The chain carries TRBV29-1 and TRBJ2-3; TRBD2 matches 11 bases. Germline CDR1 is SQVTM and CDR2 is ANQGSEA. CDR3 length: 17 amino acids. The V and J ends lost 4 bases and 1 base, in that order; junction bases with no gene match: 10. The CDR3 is CSVAWVGTSGRTDTQYF. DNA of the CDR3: TGCAGCGTTGCGTGGGTAGGGACTAGCGGTCGCACAGATACGCAGTATTTT.

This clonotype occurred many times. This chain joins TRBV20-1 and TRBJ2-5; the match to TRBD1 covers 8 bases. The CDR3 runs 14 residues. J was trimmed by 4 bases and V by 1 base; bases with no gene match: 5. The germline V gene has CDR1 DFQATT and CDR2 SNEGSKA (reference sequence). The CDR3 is CSARVRTGRETQYF. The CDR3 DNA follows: TGCAGTGCTAGAGTCCGGACAGGGCGAGAGACCCAGTACTTC.

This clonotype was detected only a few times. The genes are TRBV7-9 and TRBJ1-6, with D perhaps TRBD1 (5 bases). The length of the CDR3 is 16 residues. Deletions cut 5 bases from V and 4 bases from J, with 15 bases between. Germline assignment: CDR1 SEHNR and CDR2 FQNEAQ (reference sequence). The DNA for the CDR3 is TGTGCCAGCAGCCCCTTAGAGGGGCAGTATAATTCACCCCTCCACTTT. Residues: CASSPLEGQYNSPLHF. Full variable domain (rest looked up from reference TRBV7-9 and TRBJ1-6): DTGVSQNPRHKITKRGQNVTFRCDPISEHNRLYWYRQTLGQGPEFLTYFQNEAQLEKSRLLSDRFSAERPKGSFSTLEIQRTEQGDSAMYLCASSPLEGQYNSPLHFGNGTRLTVT.

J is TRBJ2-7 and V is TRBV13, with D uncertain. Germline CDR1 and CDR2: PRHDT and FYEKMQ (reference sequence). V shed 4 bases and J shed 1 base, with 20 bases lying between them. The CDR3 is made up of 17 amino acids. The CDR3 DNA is TGTGCCAGCAGCTCCTTTGCACAAGTTTTGGGATCCTACGAGCAGTACTTC. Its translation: CASSSFAQVLGSYEQYF.

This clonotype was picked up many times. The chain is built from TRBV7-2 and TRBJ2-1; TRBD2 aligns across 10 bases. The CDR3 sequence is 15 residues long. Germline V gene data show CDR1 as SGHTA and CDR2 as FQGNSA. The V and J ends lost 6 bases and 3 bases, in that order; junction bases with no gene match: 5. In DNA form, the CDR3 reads TGTGCCAGCAGTGCACGGACTAGCGGCTACAATGAGCAGTTCTTC. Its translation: CASSARTSGYNEQFF.

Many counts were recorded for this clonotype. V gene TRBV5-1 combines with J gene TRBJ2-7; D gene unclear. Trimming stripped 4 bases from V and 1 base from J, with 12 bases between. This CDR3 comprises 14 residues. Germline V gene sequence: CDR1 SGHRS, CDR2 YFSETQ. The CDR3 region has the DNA TGCGCCAGCAGCCGGCCGGGCACATCCTACGAGCAGTACTTC. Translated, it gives CASSRPGTSYEQYF.

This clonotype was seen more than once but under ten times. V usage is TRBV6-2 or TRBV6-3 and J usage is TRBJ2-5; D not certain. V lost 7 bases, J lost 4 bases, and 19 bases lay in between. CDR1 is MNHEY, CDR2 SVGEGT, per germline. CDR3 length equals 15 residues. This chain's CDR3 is CASKGRSPRPETQYF. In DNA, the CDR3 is TGTGCCAGCAAGGGCCGAAGTCCTCGTCCAGAGACCCAGTACTTC.

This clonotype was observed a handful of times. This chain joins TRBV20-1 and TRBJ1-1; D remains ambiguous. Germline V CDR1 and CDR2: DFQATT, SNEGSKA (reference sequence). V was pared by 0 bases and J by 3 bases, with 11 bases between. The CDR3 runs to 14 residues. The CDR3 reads CSARDLISDTEAFF. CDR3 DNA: TGCAGTGCTAGAGATCTGATTTCGGACACTGAAGCTTTCTTT.

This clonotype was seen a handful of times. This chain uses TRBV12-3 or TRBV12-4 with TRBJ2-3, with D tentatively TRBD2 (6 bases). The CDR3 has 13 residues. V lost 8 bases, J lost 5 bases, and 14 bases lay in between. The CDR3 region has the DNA TGTGCCAGCCGTCACTGGAGGGAAGATACGCAGTATTTT. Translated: CASRHWREDTQYF.

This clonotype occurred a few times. The CDR3 protein is CASSSPWGAQGVDTQYF. CDR3 DNA: TGTGCCAGCAGCTCCCCCTGGGGGGCACAGGGGGTAGATACGCAGTATTTT. The chain couples TRBV5-4 to TRBJ2-3, with 8 nucleotides matching TRBD1. CDR3 length equals 17 residues. Germline V lookup: CDR1 SGHNT, CDR2 YYREEE (reference sequence). V dropped 3 bases and J dropped 5; count of bases not matched to a gene: 14. Drawing the rest from reference TRBV5-4 and TRBJ2-3, the complete variable domain is ETGVTQSPTHLIKTRGQQVTLRCSSQSGHNTVSWYQQALGQGPQFIFQYYREEENGRGNFPPRFSGLQFPNYSSELNVNALELDDSALYLCASSSPWGAQGVDTQYFGPGTRLTVL.

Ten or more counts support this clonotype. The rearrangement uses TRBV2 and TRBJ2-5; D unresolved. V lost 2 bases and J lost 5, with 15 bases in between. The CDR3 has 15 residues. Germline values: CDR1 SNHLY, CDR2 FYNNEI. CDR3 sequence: CASSENLPGWETQYF. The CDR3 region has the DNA TGTGCCAGCAGTGAAAACTTACCAGGATGGGAGACCCAGTACTTC.